A single sample gave rise to the 17 T cell receptor beta chains below, sequenced in a study of blood T cells in healthy people across ages. Together with a sample-barcoded 5' primer, a J-beta primer mix was included in a second PCR lasting about 7 to 12 cycles. TCRdb re-called the 5' RACE reads through MiXCR, storing one row per CDR3 protein. The sample has about 730,000 distinct CDR3 sequences; approximately 43% are singletons. Sequenced input: blood. The receptor source for this set is a woman aged 60 to 75 in good health.

This rearrangement joins TRBV4-1 to TRBJ2-1, with 9 bases matching TRBD2. The CDR3 contains 18 residues. Germline V gene data show CDR1 as MGHRA and CDR2 as YSYEKL. Trimming took 1 base from V and 3 from J; bases not matched to a gene: 10. Here the CDR3 DNA reads TGCGCCAGCAGCCAAGGTCGGTATGCGGGGGGGCGCTACAATGAGCAGTTCTTC. It translates to CASSQGRYAGGRYNEQFF.

The gene calls are TRBV7-2 and TRBJ2-5; D gene ambiguous. Per germline, CDR1 SGHTA and CDR2 FQGNSA. The length of the CDR3 is 14 residues. The V end was cut by 1 base, the J end by 5 bases, with 11 bases between. The CDR3 DNA sequence: TGTGCCAGCAGCTTAGGGGTGATGTTGGAGACCCAGTACTTC. Protein sequence: CASSLGVMLETQYF.

V gene TRBV5-6 combines with J gene TRBJ2-4, with D uncertain. Judging by the DNA end, TRBJ2-7 fits better; the J call may be wrong. The germline CDR1 and CDR2 sequences are SGHDT and YYEEEE. The CDR3 is 15 residues long. CDR3 nucleotide sequence: TGTGCCAGCAGCTTGGTAGGAAACGCAGACTACGAGCAGTACTTC. Its translation is CASSLVGNADYEQYF.

This clonotype has only a few counts. The J gene is TRBJ2-7, the V gene TRBV5-1; TRBD1 matches at 7 bases. In germline, CDR1 is SGHRS, CDR2 YFSETQ. The CDR3 length is 14 residues. The V and J ends lost 5 bases and 2 bases, in that order; junction bases with no gene match: 7. CDR3 sequence: CASRRGTATYEQYF. The CDR3 DNA sequence: TGCGCCAGCAGGAGGGGGACAGCAACCTACGAGCAGTACTTC. Full variable domain (rest looked up from reference TRBV5-1 and TRBJ2-7): KAGVTQTPRYLIKTRGQQVTLSCSPISGHRSVSWYQQTPGQGLQFLFEYFSETQRNKGNFPGRFSGRQFSNSRSEMNVSTLELGDSALYLCASRRGTATYEQYFGPGTRLTVT.

The V gene is TRBV28, the J gene TRBJ2-1, with 15 bases aligning to TRBD2. Per germline, CDR1 MDHEN and CDR2 SYDVKM. CDR3 length equals 16 residues. Trimming at V came to 5 bases and at J to 7 bases, leaving 6 bases not matched to a gene. CDR3 protein: CASSGTSGRSRNEQFF. The DNA for the CDR3 is TGTGCCAGCAGTGGGACTAGCGGGAGGTCGAGGAATGAGCAGTTCTTC.

This clonotype has just a few counts. This rearrangement joins TRBV7-3 to TRBJ1-4; D gene ambiguous. The ends were cut back, 1 base at V and 2 bases at J, with 11 bases in the middle. CDR1 SGHTA and CDR2 FQGTGA come from the germline V gene. CDR3 length: 16 residues. The CDR3 DNA is TGTGCCAGCAGCTTAAATGTCAGAGGCACTAATGAAAAACTGTTTTTT. Amino acid sequence: CASSLNVRGTNEKLFF.

The chain has TRBV20-1 and TRBJ1-2; the match to TRBD1 covers 7 bases. Germline V gene sequence: CDR1 DFQATT, CDR2 SNEGSKA (reference sequence). V dropped 0 bases and J dropped 4; count of bases not matched to a gene: 8. This CDR3 region has 15 residues. The DNA for the CDR3 is TGCAGTGCTAGAGACGCGACAGGGCTGATCTATGGCTACACCTTC. It specifies CSARDATGLIYGYTF.

The CDR3 nucleotides are TGTGCCAGCAGCGTAGGTGGCACTAGGGATACGCAGTATTTT. This codes for CASSVGGTRDTQYF. The V call is TRBV9, the J call TRBJ2-3, with a possible D match to TRBD2 (5 bases). V gave up 0 bases and J gave up 6 bases, with 11 bases separating them. The CDR3 is 14 amino acids. In germline, CDR1 is SGDLS, CDR2 YYNGEE.

The rearrangement links TRBV10-3 to TRBJ2-7; D possibly uses TRBD1 or TRBD2 (5 bases each). Germline loops: CDR1 ENHRY, CDR2 SYGVKD. The V gene lost 6 bases and the J gene lost 2 bases, with 11 bases spanning the gap. The length of the CDR3 is 13 residues. CDR3: CAISRDDAYEQYF. The CDR3 region has the DNA TGTGCCATCAGCCGGGACGATGCCTACGAGCAGTACTTC.

The gene calls are TRBV10-3 and TRBJ2-1, with 11 bases fitting TRBD2. Germline CDR1 reads ENHRY; CDR2 reads SYGVKD. There are 14 residues in the CDR3. V lost 5 bases, J lost 6 bases, and 3 bases stayed unmatched. CDR3 bases: TGTGCCATCAGTATTAGCGGGGGGGGCAATGAGCAGTTCTTC. As protein: CAISISGGGNEQFF.

This clonotype was seen more than once but under ten times. The rearrangement joins TRBV3-1 to TRBJ2-7; D perhaps matches TRBD2 (5 bases). The J call may be faulty, since TRBJ2-4 better matches the DNA end. The CDR3 runs to 13 residues. Germline-derived CDR1 and CDR2 are LGHDT and YNNKEL (reference sequence). CDR3 nucleotide sequence: TGTGCCAGCAGCCTGGGCGAGGGAAACATTCAGTACTTC. Amino acid sequence: CASSLGEGNIQYF.

The chain links TRBV7-2 to TRBJ2-3, with 10 nucleotides matching TRBD2. The J segment lost 4 bases and the V segment lost 1 base, leaving 5 bases of the junction unmatched. This CDR3 has 16 amino acids. Germline values: CDR1 SGHTA, CDR2 FQGNSA. The CDR3 spells CASSLVWTSGSDTQYF. Here the CDR3 DNA reads TGTGCCAGCAGCTTAGTTTGGACTAGCGGTTCAGATACGCAGTATTTT.

This clonotype has just a few counts. The chain couples TRBV2 to TRBJ2-1; either TRBD1 or TRBD2 may fit D (6 bases each). V was pared by 3 bases and J by 6 bases, with 15 bases between. CDR1 is SNHLY, CDR2 FYNNEI, per germline. The CDR3 consists of 15 residues. The chain's CDR3 is CASSEDGGRSNEQFF. The CDR3 region has the DNA TGTGCCAGCAGTGAGGACGGGGGCAGGAGCAATGAGCAGTTCTTC.

This clonotype was observed at least ten times. The chain links TRBV29-1 to TRBJ2-5; D not resolved. The CDR3 is 11 amino acids. The V end lost 5 bases, the J end lost 5 bases, and 9 bases lay between the germline ends. CDR1 is SQVTM, CDR2 ANQGSEA, per germline. CDR3 DNA: TGCAGCGTTCTTTCCGTGGAGACCCAGTACTTC. Translated: CSVLSVETQYF.

The rearrangement links TRBV7-8 to TRBJ1-6; no clear D. Germline-derived CDR1 and CDR2 are SGHVS and FQNEAQ. The CDR3 consists of 12 residues. Trimming took 2 bases from V and 14 from J, leaving 10 bases between them. CDR3 sequence: CASSLPRTSLHF. The CDR3, as DNA: TGTGCCAGCAGCTTACCGCGGACGTCCCTCCACTTT.

The V and J genes are TRBV30 and TRBJ2-5; D is perhaps TRBD2 (5 bases). This CDR3 has 12 amino acids. Trimming pared 5 bases from V and 11 bases from J, leaving 18 bases between. Germline V gene lookup returns CDR1 GTSNPN and CDR2 SVGIG (reference sequence). The CDR3 DNA reads as TGTGCCTGGGGTATAAGGGAGTATGAGCAGTACTTC. Its protein is CAWGIREYEQYF. Variable domain in full (rest from reference TRBV30 and TRBJ2-5): SQTIHQWPATLVQPVGSPLSLECTVEGTSNPNLYWYRQAAGRGLQLLFYSVGIGQISSEVPQNLSASRPQDRQFILSSKKLLLSDSGFYLCAWGIREYEQYFGPGTRLLVL.

In its sample, this clonotype was seen many times. V usage is TRBV28 and J usage is TRBJ2-3; D gene ambiguous. The V gene's germline CDR1 is MDHEN and CDR2 SYDVKM. The CDR3 is made up of 12 amino acids. V shed 4 bases and J shed 6 bases, with 8 bases lying between them. The CDR3 reads CASSYSKDTQYF. CDR3 in DNA: TGTGCCAGCAGTTACTCTAAGGATACGCAGTATTTT.